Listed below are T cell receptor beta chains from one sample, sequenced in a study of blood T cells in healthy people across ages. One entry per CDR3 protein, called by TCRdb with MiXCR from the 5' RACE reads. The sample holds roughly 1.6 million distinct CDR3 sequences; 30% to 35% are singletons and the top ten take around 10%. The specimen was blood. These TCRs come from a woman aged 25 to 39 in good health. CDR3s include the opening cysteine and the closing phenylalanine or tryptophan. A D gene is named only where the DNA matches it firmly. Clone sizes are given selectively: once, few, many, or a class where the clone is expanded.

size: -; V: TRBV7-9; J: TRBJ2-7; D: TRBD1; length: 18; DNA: TGTGCCAGCAGCCCCCCCTTCGCCGGGACAGAGGACTCCTACGAGCAGTACTTC; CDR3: CASSPPFAGTEDSYEQYF
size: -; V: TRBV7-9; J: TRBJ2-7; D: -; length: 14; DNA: TGTGCCAGCACCCTTGTGGCGGGGATGGGCGAGCAGTACTTC; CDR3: CASTLVAGMGEQYF
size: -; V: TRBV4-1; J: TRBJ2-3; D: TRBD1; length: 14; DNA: TGCGCCAGCAGCCCGGACAGGGAGACAGATACGCAGTATTTT; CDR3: CASSPDRETDTQYF
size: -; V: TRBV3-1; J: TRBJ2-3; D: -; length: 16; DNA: TGTGCCAGCAGCCAAGGTGGGACCCCGGGCACCGGGGAGCTGTATTTT; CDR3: CASSQGGTPGTGELYF
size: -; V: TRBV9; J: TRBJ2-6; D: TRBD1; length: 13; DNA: TGTGCCAGCGGACAGGCTGGGGCCAACGTCCTGACTTTC; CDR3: CASGQAGANVLTF
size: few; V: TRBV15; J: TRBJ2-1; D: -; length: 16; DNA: TGTGCCACCAGCGATACGGCGGTTAGCTCCTACAATGAGCAGTTCTTC; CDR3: CATSDTAVSSYNEQFF
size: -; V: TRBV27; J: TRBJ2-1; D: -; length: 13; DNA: TGTGCCAGCGTCCAACAGGGAAACAATGAGCAGTTCTTC; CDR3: CASVQQGNNEQFF
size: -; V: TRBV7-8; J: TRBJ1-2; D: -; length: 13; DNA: TGTGCCAGCAGCCCCGAGGACCTCGGTGGCTACACCTTC; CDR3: CASSPEDLGGYTF
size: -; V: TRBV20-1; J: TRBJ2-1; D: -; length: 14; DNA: TGCAGTGCTAGAGGCGGGGCAACCTACAATGAGCAGTTCTTC; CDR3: CSARGGATYNEQFF
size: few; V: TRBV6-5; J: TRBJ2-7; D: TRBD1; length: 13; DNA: TGTGCCAGCAGTAGGGACAGCCTAAGAGAGCAGTACTTC; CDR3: CASSRDSLREQYF
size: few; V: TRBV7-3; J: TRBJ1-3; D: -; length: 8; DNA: TGTGCCACAGACACCATATATTTT; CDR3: CATDTIYF
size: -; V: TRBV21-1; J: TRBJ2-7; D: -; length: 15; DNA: TGTGCCAGCAGCACCCGGGACGGCTCGCCCTACGAGCAGTACTTC; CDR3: CASSTRDGSPYEQYF
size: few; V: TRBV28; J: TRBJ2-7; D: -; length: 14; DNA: TGTGCCAGCAGTAGCTTGCGTGGAACCTACGAGCAGTACTTC; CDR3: CASSSLRGTYEQYF
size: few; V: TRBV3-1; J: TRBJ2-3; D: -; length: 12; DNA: TGTGCCAGCAGCCATAAAGCGGATACGCAGTATTTT; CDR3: CASSHKADTQYF
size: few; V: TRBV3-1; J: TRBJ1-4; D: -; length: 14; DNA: TGTGCCAGCAGCCAACCGGCCATTAATGAAAAACTGTTTTTT; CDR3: CASSQPAINEKLFF
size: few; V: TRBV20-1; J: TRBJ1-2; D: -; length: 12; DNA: TGCAGTGCTAGAGATAAGACGGGCGGCTACACCTTC; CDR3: CSARDKTGGYTF
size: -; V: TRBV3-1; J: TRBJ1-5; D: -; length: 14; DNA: TGTGCCAGCAGCCCTCGGTCGGGGCACCAGCCCCAGCATTTT; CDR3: CASSPRSGHQPQHF
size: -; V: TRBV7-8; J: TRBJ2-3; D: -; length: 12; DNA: TGTGCCAGCAGCTACCCTACCAACACGCAGTATTTT; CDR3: CASSYPTNTQYF
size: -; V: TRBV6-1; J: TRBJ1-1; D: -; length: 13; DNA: TGTGCCAGCAGTACAGTAAGGGGCACTGAAGCTTTCTTT; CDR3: CASSTVRGTEAFF
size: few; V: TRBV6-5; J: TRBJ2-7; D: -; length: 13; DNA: TGTGCCAGCAGTGCGGGCAAGACCTACGAGCAGTACTTC; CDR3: CASSAGKTYEQYF
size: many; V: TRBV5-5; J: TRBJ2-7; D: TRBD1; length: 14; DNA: TGTGCCAGCAGCCTTAACGACAGGGTCCACGAGCAGTACTTC; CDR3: CASSLNDRVHEQYF
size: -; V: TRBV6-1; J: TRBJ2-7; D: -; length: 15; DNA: TGTGCCAGCAGTGAAGGGACACTTGGCTCCTACGAGCAGTACTTC; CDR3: CASSEGTLGSYEQYF
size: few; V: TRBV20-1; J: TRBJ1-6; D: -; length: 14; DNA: TGCAGTGCTAGAACGAGCTCCTATAATTCACCCCTCCACTTT; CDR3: CSARTSSYNSPLHF
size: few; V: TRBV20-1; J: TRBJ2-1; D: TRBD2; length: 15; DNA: TGCAGTGCCACTCCGGGACTAGCGGAAAACAATGAGCAGTTCTTC; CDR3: CSATPGLAENNEQFF
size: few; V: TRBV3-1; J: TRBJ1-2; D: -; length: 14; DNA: TGTGCCAGCAGCCAAACCGAGGGGTTCGATGGCTACACCTTC; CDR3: CASSQTEGFDGYTF
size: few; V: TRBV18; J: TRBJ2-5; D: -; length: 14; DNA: TGTGCCAGCTCAAAACAGGGACCTGTGGAGACCCAGTACTTC; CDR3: CASSKQGPVETQYF
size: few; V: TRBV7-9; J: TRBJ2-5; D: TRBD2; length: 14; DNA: TGTGCCAGCAGCTCTGGGACTAGGGCAGAGACCCAGTACTTC; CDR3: CASSSGTRAETQYF
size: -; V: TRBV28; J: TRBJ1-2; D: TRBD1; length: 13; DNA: TGTGCCATCACGACAGGGAATGCCTATGGCTACACCTTC; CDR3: CAITTGNAYGYTF
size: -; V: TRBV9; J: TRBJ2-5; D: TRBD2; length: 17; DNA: TGTGCCAGCAGCGAAGGATCCGGGACTAGCGGCCCGGGGGGCCAGTACTTC; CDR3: CASSEGSGTSGPGGQYF
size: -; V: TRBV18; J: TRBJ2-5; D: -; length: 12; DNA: TGTGCCAGCTCGAAGAACCAAGAGACCCAGTACTTC; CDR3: CASSKNQETQYF
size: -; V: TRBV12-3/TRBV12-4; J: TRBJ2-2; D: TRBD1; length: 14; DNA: TGTGCCAGCAGTCAACAGGGGGCCACCGGGGAGCTGTTTTTT; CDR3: CASSQQGATGELFF
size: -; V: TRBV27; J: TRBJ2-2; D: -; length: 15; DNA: TGTGCCAGCAGTTTAATGACAGGTTCTACCGGGGAGCTGTTTTTT; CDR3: CASSLMTGSTGELFF
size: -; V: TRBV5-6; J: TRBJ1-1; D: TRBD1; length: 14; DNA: TGTGCCAGCAGCAAGGACAGGGTTTCTACTGAAGCTTTCTTT; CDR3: CASSKDRVSTEAFF
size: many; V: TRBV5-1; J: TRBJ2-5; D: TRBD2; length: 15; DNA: TGTGCCAGCAGTTTAGGGACTAGCGGACAAGAGACCCAGTACTTC; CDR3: CASSLGTSGQETQYF
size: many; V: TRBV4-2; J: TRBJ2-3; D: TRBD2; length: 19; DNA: TGTGCCAGCAGCCAAGATTTTCCGGGACTAGCGGGAGACGGTGATACGCAGTATTTT; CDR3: CASSQDFPGLAGDGDTQYF
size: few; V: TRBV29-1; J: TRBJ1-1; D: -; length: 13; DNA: TGCAGCGTTGTTCTACAGGGTGACACTGAAGCTTTCTTT; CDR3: CSVVLQGDTEAFF
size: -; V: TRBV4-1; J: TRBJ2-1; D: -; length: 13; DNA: TGCGCCAGCAGCCCGTACACCCTTAGGGAGCAGTTCTTC; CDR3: CASSPYTLREQFF
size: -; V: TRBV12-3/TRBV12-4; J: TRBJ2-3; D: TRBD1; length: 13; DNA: TGTGCCAGCAGACCATACTCAGGGGGTACGCAGTATTTT; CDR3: CASRPYSGGTQYF
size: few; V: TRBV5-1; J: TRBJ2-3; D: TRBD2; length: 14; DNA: TGCGCCAGCAGCTTTGCGGGGGGAATTGATACGCAGTATTTT; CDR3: CASSFAGGIDTQYF